What follows are 19 T cell receptor beta chains derived from one specimen sequenced in a study of beta chain features in type 1 diabetes. Expressed TCRB transcripts were sequenced, since all the RNA that had been isolated was reverse transcribed. Libraries were prepared by immunoSEQ multiplex PCR; TCRdb keeps only in-frame clonotypes and omits some of them. Of almost 350,000 clones listed, around 20% are singletons. Sequenced input: naive CD4+ T cells from blood. The receptor set was obtained from a woman aged 18 to 35 in good health.

This clone was found a few times. The chain couples TRBV29-1 to TRBJ1-1, with D possibly matching TRBD1 (5 bases). The CDR3 length is 14 residues. Germline V gene lookup returns CDR1 SQVTM and CDR2 ANQGSEA. Trimming left V 5 bases short and J 3 bases short, with 16 bases between. The CDR3 DNA is TGCAGCGTTCGGGCTCAGGGTAGGTACACTGAAGCTTTCTTT. Translating gives CSVRAQGRYTEAFF.

This clone was observed a handful of times. The genes are TRBV5-1 and TRBJ2-2, with 9 positions matching TRBD2. Germline lookup yields CDR1 SGHRS and CDR2 YFSETQ. The trim removed 4 bases at V and 2 bases at J, leaving 3 bases unmatched. The CDR3 is made up of 15 amino acids. This chain's CDR3 is CASSPTSGNTGELFF. The CDR3 nucleotides are TGCGCCAGCAGCCCGACTAGCGGCAACACCGGGGAGCTGTTTTTT.

There are a few counts of this clone. This chain uses TRBV30 with TRBJ2-3; D perhaps matches TRBD1 (6 bases). Germline V gene data show CDR1 as GTSNPN and CDR2 as SVGIG (reference sequence). This CDR3 is 18 amino acids long. Trimming removed 2 bases at V and 2 bases at J, with 23 bases between. CDR3 region: CAWSPLLGQKGVTDTQYF. The CDR3, as DNA: TGTGCCTGGAGTCCTTTACTCGGACAGAAGGGGGTCACAGATACGCAGTATTTT.

This clone came up a few times. The chain joins TRBV30 to TRBJ1-1; 7 nucleotides match TRBD1. CDR1 GTSNPN and CDR2 SVGIG come from the germline V gene (reference sequence). This CDR3 spans 18 amino acids. V was clipped by 2 bases and J by 0 bases; unmatched bases: 15. For the CDR3, the DNA is TGTGCCTGGAGTCTGACAGGGCTACTCCTGAGGATGAACACTGAAGCTTTCTTT. Encoded protein: CAWSLTGLLLRMNTEAFF.

This clone was detected only a few times. The chain has TRBV2 and TRBJ2-3, with 11 nucleotides matching TRBD2. Trimming removed 4 bases from V and 5 bases from J; junction bases left unmatched: 8. This CDR3 is built from 16 residues. CDR1 is SNHLY and CDR2 is FYNNEI in the germline V gene. The CDR3 nucleotides are TGTGCCAGCAGTGGGGAAACTAGCGGGAGAGTAGATACGCAGTATTTT. Encoded protein: CASSGETSGRVDTQYF. The full variable domain, with the rest looked up from reference TRBV2 and TRBJ2-3, is EPEVTQTPSHQVTQMGQEVILRCVPISNHLYFYWYRQILGQKVEFLVSFYNNEISEKSEIFDDQFSVERPDGSNFTLKIRSTKLEDSAMYFCASSGETSGRVDTQYFGPGTRLTVL.

Only a few counts were recorded for this clone. The rearrangement joins TRBV11-3 to TRBJ2-6; D possibly corresponds to TRBD2 (6 bases). The CDR3 is made up of 15 amino acids. V was cut by 4 bases and J by 3 bases, with 10 bases left in between. In germline, CDR1 is SGHNT, CDR2 YENEEA. CDR3 nucleotides: TGTGCCAGCAGCTGGGGGAGGTTTGGGGCCAACGTCCTGACTTTC. It is translated as CASSWGRFGANVLTF.

This clone was detected only a few times. The chain links TRBV2 to TRBJ2-7; the D gene is possibly TRBD2 (6 bases). The CDR3 covers 12 residues. The ends were cut back, 6 bases at V and 3 bases at J, with 9 bases in the middle. Looked up from germline, CDR1 is SNHLY and CDR2 is FYNNEI. The CDR3 region is CASREEGYEQYF. The CDR3 coding sequence is TGTGCCAGCAGAGAGGAGGGCTACGAGCAGTACTTC.

The chain recombines TRBV9 with TRBJ2-3; no firm D call. Germline assignment: CDR1 SGDLS and CDR2 YYNGEE. With 4 bases removed from V and 7 bases from J, the gap between germline ends came to 13 bases. The CDR3 has 13 residues. The CDR3 region is CASSTPASNTQYF. The CDR3 DNA reads as TGTGCCAGCAGCACCCCCGCGTCAAATACGCAGTATTTT.

Only a few counts were recorded for this clone. The gene calls are TRBV29-1 and TRBJ2-7; D possibly corresponds to TRBD2 (6 bases). Trimming removed 8 bases from V and 5 bases from J, with 19 bases in between. CDR1 and CDR2 from the germline V gene are SQVTM and ANQGSEA. This CDR3 has 13 amino acids. The CDR3 here is CSPGRETTHEQYF. CDR3 nucleotides: TGCAGCCCCGGACGGGAGACTACCCACGAGCAGTACTTC.

This clone was seen a few times. This rearrangement joins TRBV2 to TRBJ1-2; 8 bases are a match to TRBD1. V was clipped by 5 bases and J by 6 bases; unmatched bases: 8. This CDR3 contains 14 residues. Germline CDR1 SNHLY, CDR2 FYNNEI. The CDR3 loop is CASSLQGGSNGYTF. Written as DNA, the CDR3 is TGTGCCAGCAGTCTACAGGGGGGGAGCAATGGCTACACCTTC.

This clone was picked up a small number of times. V is TRBV7-9 and J is TRBJ1-6, with TRBD1 matching over 8 bases. The CDR3 is 17 amino acids. With V trimmed by 5 bases and J by 7 bases, 13 bases remained unmatched. CDR1 and CDR2 (germline): SEHNR, FQNEAQ (reference sequence). The CDR3 region is CASSLTPRTGRNSPLHF. The CDR3 nucleotides read TGTGCCAGCAGCCTCACCCCCCGGACAGGGAGAAATTCACCCCTCCACTTT.

The V gene is TRBV7-2, the J gene TRBJ2-6; 9 bases align to TRBD1. The CDR3 spans 17 residues. After removal of 5 bases from V and 0 bases from J, the junction contained 5 bases not matched to a gene. Germline CDR1 reads SGHTA; CDR2 reads FQGNSA. CDR3 DNA sequence: TGTGCCAGCAGCCCGTGGGACAGGGCCTCTGGGGCCAACGTCCTGACTTTC. This codes for CASSPWDRASGANVLTF.

This clone has just a few counts. This chain connects TRBV29-1 to TRBJ1-1, with 10 nucleotides matching TRBD1. CDR1 and CDR2 from the germline V gene are SQVTM and ANQGSEA. This CDR3 is built from 13 residues. The ends lost 7 bases at V and 2 bases at J; junction bases unmatched: 4. The CDR3 here is CSGWTGGNTEAFF. In DNA, the CDR3 is TGCAGCGGTTGGACAGGGGGAAACACTGAAGCTTTCTTT.

The V call is TRBV18, the J call TRBJ1-6, with TRBD1 identical over 8 bases. Germline V gene data show CDR1 as KGHSH and CDR2 as LQKENI. The CDR3 contains 15 residues. The V segment lost 2 bases and the J segment 6 bases; nucleotides outside the gene matches: 3. The CDR3 protein is CASSPSDRVNSPLHF. In nucleotides, the CDR3 is TGTGCCAGCTCACCATCGGACAGGGTTAATTCACCCCTCCACTTT.

J is TRBJ1-1 and V is TRBV23-1, with D perhaps matching TRBD1 (5 bases). TRBV23-1 is an ORF, with its function uncertain. Trimming left V 8 bases short and J 3 bases short, with 16 bases between. The CDR3 loop spans 14 amino acids. CDR3 sequence reads: CASPGGGGYTEAFF. The CDR3 DNA reads TGCGCCAGCCCGGGGGGGGGAGGGTACACTGAAGCTTTCTTT.

This clone was counted a few times. This chain uses TRBV7-2 with TRBJ2-7, with TRBD1 matching over 8 bases. CDR3 length: 14 amino acids. The germline V gene has CDR1 SGHTA and CDR2 FQGNSA. J gave up 8 bases and V 6 bases, and 12 bases lay outside the gene matches. CDR3 loop: CASRYRQGPLQQYF. CDR3 sequence (DNA): TGTGCCAGCAGATACCGACAGGGGCCTCTTCAGCAGTACTTC.

This clone has a handful of counts. The V gene is TRBV20-1, the J gene TRBJ2-1; the D gene is possibly TRBD1 (5 bases). V gave up 6 bases and J gave up 8 bases, with 11 bases separating them. CDR3 size: 11 residues. Looked up from germline, CDR1 is DFQATT and CDR2 is SNEGSKA (reference sequence). CDR3 amino acids: CSARQFDEQFF. The DNA for the CDR3 is TGCAGTGCGAGACAGTTTGATGAGCAGTTCTTC.

This clone has a handful of counts. The chain couples TRBV4-1 to TRBJ1-2, with D possibly being TRBD1 (5 bases). Germline V gives CDR1 MGHRA, CDR2 YSYEKL. The CDR3 has 14 residues. V lost 1 base and J 8 bases, leaving 14 bases between the germline ends. Here the CDR3 DNA reads TGCGCCAGCAGCCAAGTCCTTTGGGGCGCCGGCTACACCTTC. Translation: CASSQVLWGAGYTF.

This clone came up a few times. V is TRBV5-4 and J is TRBJ2-1, with 13 positions matching TRBD2. The V gene's germline CDR1 is SGHNT and CDR2 YYREEE (reference sequence). The V gene end was trimmed by 4 bases and the J gene end by 8 bases; junction bases not matched to a gene: 6. The CDR3 extends over 15 amino acids. The CDR3 loop is CASSLGLAGVDEQFF. Written as DNA, the CDR3 is TGTGCCAGCAGCCTAGGACTAGCGGGGGTCGATGAGCAGTTCTTC.